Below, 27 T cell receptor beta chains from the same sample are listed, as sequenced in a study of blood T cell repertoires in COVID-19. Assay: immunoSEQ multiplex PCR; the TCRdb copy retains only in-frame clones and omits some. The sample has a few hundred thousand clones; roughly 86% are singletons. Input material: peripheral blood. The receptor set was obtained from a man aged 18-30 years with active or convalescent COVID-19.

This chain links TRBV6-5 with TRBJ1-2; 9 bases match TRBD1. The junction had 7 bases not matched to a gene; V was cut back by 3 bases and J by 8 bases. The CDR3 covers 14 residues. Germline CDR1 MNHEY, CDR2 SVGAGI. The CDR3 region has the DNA TGTGCCAGCAGTTATTGGAGGACAGGGGAAGGCTACACCTTC. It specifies CASSYWRTGEGYTF.

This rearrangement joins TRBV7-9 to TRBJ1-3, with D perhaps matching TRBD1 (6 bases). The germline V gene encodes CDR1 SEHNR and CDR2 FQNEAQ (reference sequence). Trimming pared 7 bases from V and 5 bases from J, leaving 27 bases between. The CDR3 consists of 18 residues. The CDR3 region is CASIPSGTGFFLRNTIYF. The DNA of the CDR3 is TGTGCCAGCATCCCATCGGGTACAGGGTTTTTTTTGAGAAACACCATATATTTT.

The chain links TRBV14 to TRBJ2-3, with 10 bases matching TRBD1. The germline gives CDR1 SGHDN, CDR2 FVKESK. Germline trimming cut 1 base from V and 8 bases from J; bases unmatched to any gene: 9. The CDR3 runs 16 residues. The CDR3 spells CASSQVPWTGGFTQYF. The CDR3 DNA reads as TGTGCCAGCAGCCAAGTTCCGTGGACAGGGGGGTTTACGCAGTATTTT.

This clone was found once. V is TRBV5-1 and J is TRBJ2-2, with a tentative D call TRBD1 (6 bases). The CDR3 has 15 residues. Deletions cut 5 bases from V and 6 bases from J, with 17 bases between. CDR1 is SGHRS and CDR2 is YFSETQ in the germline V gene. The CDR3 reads CASRYSPGEAGELFF. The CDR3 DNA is TGCGCCAGCAGATATAGTCCAGGGGAAGCCGGGGAGCTGTTTTTT.

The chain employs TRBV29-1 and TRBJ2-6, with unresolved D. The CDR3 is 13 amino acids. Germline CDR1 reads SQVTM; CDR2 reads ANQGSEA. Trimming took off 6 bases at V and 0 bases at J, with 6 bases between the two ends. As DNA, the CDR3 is TGCAGCGTCAAAAACTCTGGGGCCAACGTCCTGACTTTC. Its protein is CSVKNSGANVLTF.

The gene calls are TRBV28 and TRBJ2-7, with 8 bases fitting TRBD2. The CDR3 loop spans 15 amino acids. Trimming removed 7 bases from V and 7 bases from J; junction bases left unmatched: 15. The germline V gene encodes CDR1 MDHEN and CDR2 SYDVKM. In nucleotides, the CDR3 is TGTGCCAGCATCATGAGCGGGAGTGGTTCGGGTGAGCAGTACTTC. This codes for CASIMSGSGSGEQYF.

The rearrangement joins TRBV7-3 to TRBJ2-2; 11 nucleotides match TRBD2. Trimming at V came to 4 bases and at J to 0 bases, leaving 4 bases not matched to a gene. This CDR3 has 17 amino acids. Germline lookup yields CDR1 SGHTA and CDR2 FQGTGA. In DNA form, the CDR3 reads TGTGCCAGCAGCTCCGGGACTAGCGGCCCGAACACCGGGGAGCTGTTTTTT. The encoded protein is CASSSGTSGPNTGELFF.

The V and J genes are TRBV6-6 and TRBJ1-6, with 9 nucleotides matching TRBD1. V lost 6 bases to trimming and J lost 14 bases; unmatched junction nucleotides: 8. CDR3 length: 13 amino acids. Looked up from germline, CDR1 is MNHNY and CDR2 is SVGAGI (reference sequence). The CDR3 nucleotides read TGTGCCAGCAGCTCCGGGACAGGGCTAACCCTCCACTTT. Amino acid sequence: CASSSGTGLTLHF.

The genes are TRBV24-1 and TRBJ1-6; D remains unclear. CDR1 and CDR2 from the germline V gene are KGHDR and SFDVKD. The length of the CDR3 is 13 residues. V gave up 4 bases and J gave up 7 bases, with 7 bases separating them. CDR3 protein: CATSELENSPLHF. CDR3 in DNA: TGTGCCACCAGTGAATTGGAGAATTCACCCCTCCACTTT.

As DNA, the CDR3 is TGTGCCAGCAGCTTGGGACAGGGAAACCTCTACGAGCAGTACTTC. It yields the protein CASSLGQGNLYEQYF. The V call is TRBV11-2, the J call TRBJ2-7; TRBD1 matches at 9 bases. J was trimmed by 3 bases and V by 3 bases; bases with no gene match: 6. This CDR3 is 15 amino acids long. The germline V gene encodes CDR1 SGHAT and CDR2 FQNNGV.

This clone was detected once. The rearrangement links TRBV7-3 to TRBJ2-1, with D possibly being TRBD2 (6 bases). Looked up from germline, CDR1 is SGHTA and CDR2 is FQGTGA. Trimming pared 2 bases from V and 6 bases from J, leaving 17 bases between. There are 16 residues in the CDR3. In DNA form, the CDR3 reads TGTGCCAGCAGCTTACAAGCGGGTAGGCACCCCAATGAGCAGTTCTTC. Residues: CASSLQAGRHPNEQFF. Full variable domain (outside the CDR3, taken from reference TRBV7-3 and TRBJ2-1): GAGVSQTPSNKVTEKGKYVELRCDPISGHTALYWYRQSLGQGPEFLIYFQGTGAADDSGLPNDRFFAVRPEGSVSTLKIQRTERGDSAVYLCASSLQAGRHPNEQFFGPGTRLTVL.

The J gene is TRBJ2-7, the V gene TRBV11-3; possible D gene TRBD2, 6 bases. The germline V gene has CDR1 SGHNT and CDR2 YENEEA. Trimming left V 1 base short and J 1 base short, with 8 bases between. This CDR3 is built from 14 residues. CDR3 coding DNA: TGTGCCAGCAGCTTAGTCGGAGGGTCCTACGAGCAGTACTTC. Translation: CASSLVGGSYEQYF.

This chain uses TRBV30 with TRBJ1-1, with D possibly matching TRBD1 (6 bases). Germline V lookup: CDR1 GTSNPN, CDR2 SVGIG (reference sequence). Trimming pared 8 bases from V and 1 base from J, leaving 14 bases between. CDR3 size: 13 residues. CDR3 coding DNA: TGTGCCGGTACAGGGTTAGGGAACACTGAAGCTTTCTTT. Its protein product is CAGTGLGNTEAFF. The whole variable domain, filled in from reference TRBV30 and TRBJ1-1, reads SQTIHQWPATLVQPVGSPLSLECTVEGTSNPNLYWYRQAAGRGLQLLFYSVGIGQISSEVPQNLSASRPQDRQFILSSKKLLLSDSGFYLCAGTGLGNTEAFFGQGTRLTVV.

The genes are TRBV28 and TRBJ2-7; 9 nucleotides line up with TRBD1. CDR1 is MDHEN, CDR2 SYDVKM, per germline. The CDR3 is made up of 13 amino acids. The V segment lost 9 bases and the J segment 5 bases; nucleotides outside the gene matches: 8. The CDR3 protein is CASSRDRANEQYF. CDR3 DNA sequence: TGTGCCAGTTCCCGGGACAGGGCCAACGAGCAGTACTTC.

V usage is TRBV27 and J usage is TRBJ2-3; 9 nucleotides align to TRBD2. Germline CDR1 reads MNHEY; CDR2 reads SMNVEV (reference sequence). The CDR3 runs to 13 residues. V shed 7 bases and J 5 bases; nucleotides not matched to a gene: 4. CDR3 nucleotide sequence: TGTGCCAGCACCCGCGGGAGGGGAGATACGCAGTATTTT. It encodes CASTRGRGDTQYF.

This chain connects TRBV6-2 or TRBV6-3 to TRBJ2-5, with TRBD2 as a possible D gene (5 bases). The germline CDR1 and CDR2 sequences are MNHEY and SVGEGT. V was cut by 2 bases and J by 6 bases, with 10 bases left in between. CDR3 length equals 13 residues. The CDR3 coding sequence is TGTGCCAGCAGTTACGAGGGCCATCAGACCCAGTACTTC. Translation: CASSYEGHQTQYF.

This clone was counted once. As DNA, the CDR3 is TGTGCCAGCAGTGAAGCGCTTCATGCGGCTAATAGCAATCAGCCCCAGCATTTT. This codes for CASSEALHAANSNQPQHF. The chain combines TRBV2 with TRBJ1-5; D is undetermined. Per germline, CDR1 SNHLY and CDR2 FYNNEI. This CDR3 spans 18 amino acids. V dropped 0 bases and J dropped 0 bases, with 15 bases sitting between them.

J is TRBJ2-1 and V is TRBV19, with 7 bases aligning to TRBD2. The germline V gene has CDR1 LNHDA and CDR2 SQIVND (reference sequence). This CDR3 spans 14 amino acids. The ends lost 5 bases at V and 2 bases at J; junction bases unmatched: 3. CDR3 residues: CASSFLAAYNEQFF. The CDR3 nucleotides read TGTGCCAGTAGTTTCCTAGCGGCCTACAATGAGCAGTTCTTC. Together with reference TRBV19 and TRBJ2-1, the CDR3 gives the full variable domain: DGGITQSPKYLFRKEGQNVTLSCEQNLNHDAMYWYRQDPGQGLRLIYYSQIVNDFQKGDIAEGYSVSREKKESFPLTVTSAQKNPTAFYLCASSFLAAYNEQFFGPGTRLTVL.

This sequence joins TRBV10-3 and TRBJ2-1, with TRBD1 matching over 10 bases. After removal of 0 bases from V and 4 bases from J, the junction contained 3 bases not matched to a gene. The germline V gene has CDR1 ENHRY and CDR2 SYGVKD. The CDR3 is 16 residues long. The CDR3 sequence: CAISESQGQGYNEQFF. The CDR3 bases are TGTGCCATCAGTGAGTCGCAGGGACAGGGGTACAATGAGCAGTTCTTC.

DNA for the CDR3: TGTGCCAGCAGCTTAGGGCTAGTCATGAAGACCCAGTACTTC. Its protein is CASSLGLVMKTQYF. The rearrangement uses TRBV13 and TRBJ2-5, with unresolved D. The CDR3 is made up of 14 amino acids. V was clipped by 0 bases and J by 6 bases, with 11 bases between them. From germline, CDR1 is PRHDT and CDR2 FYEKMQ (reference sequence). The full variable domain, completed using reference TRBV13 and TRBJ2-5, is AAGVIQSPRHLIKEKRETATLKCYPIPRHDTVYWYQQGPGQDPQFLISFYEKMQSDKGSIPDRFSAQQFSDYHSELNMSSLELGDSALYFCASSLGLVMKTQYFGPGTRLLVL.

The CDR3 region is CASSLGPVYTGELFF. In nucleotides, the CDR3 is TGTGCCAGCAGCTTGGGGCCCGTGTACACCGGGGAGCTGTTTTTT. This chain joins TRBV5-5 and TRBJ2-2; D is unresolved. Trimming pared 0 bases from V and 3 bases from J, leaving 9 bases between. This CDR3 spans 15 amino acids. Germline CDR1 is SGHKS and CDR2 is YYEKEE (reference sequence).

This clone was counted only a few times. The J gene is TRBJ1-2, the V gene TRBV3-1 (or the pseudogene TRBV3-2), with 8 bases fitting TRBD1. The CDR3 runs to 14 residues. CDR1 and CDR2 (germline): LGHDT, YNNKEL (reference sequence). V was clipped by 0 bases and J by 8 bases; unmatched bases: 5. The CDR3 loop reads CASSQEDRDSGYTF. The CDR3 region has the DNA TGTGCCAGCAGCCAAGAGGACAGGGACAGCGGCTACACCTTC.

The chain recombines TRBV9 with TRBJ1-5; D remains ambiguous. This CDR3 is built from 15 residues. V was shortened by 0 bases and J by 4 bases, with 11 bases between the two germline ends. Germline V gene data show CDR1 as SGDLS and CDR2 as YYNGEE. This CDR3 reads CASSVGPGGNQPQHF. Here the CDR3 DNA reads TGTGCCAGCAGCGTAGGGCCTGGCGGGAATCAGCCCCAGCATTTT.

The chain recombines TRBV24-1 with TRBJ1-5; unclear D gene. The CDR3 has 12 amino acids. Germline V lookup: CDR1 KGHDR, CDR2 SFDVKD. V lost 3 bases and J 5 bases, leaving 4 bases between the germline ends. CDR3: CATSDIDQPQHF. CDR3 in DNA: TGTGCCACCAGTGATATCGATCAGCCCCAGCATTTT.

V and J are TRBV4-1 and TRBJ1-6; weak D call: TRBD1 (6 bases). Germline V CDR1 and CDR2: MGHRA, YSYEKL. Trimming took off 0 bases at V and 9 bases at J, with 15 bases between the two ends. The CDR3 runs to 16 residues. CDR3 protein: CASSQDIQQGISPLHF. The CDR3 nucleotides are TGCGCCAGCAGCCAAGATATTCAACAGGGAATTTCACCCCTCCACTTT.

CDR3: CASSLQGITEAFF. In DNA form, the CDR3 reads TGTGCCAGCAGTTTACAGGGGATAACTGAAGCTTTCTTT. The chain uses TRBV12-3 or TRBV12-4 and TRBJ1-1, with a weak D call TRBD1 (6 bases). The CDR3 sequence is 13 residues long. Trimming took off 2 bases at V and 5 bases at J, with 9 bases between the two ends.

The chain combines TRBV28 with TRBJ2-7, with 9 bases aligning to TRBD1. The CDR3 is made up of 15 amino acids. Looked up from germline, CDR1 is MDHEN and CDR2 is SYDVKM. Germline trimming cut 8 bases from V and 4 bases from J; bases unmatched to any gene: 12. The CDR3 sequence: CASGDSGTGSYEQYF. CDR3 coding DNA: TGTGCCAGCGGGGATTCCGGGACAGGGTCTTACGAGCAGTACTTC.